The 9 T cell receptor beta chains listed next were all sequenced from one sample in a study of T cell responses to AZD1222 COVID-19 vaccine. This table comes from immunoSEQ multiplex PCR, and its TCRdb copy is limited to in-frame clones, with some not included. The sample comprises over 120,000 clones, about 93% of which are singletons, and about 9% rests with the top ten. This specimen was peripheral blood, taken on day 0 of AZD1222 vaccination. All receptors derive from an adult in good health.

This clone was seen a handful of times. The V gene is TRBV20-1, the J gene TRBJ1-5, with D possibly matching TRBD1 (6 bases). The CDR3 covers 15 residues. Germline CDR1 reads DFQATT; CDR2 reads SNEGSKA (reference sequence). The V end was cut by 3 bases, the J end by 6 bases, with 18 bases between. The CDR3 bases are TGCAGTGCTAGTGCGTTAGGGGGGGCGGGTCAGCCCCAGCATTTT. It yields the protein CSASALGGAGQPQHF.

The rearrangement joins TRBV6-6 to TRBJ2-7; D uncertain. The CDR3 runs 13 residues. With 5 bases removed from V and 5 bases from J, the gap between germline ends came to 13 bases. CDR1 MNHNY and CDR2 SVGAGI come from the germline V gene (reference sequence). Here the CDR3 reads CASSGQANHEQYF. The CDR3 DNA is TGTGCCAGCAGTGGCCAGGCCAACCACGAGCAGTACTTC.

The rearrangement uses TRBV5-1 and TRBJ2-1, with 8 bases matching TRBD1. V lost 0 bases and J lost 7; bases outside the gene matches: 9. This CDR3 is 16 amino acids long. From germline, CDR1 is SGHRS and CDR2 YFSETQ. For the CDR3, the DNA is TGCGCCAGCAGCTTGGGGGGACAGGCCGGATGGAATGAGCAGTTCTTC. Translation gives CASSLGGQAGWNEQFF.

This clone came up once. The chain recombines TRBV3-1 (or the pseudogene TRBV3-2) with TRBJ1-6, with D uncertain. Trimming took off 6 bases at V and 0 bases at J, with 9 bases between the two ends. In germline, CDR1 is LGHDT, CDR2 YNNKEL (reference sequence). The CDR3 sequence is 15 residues long. The chain's CDR3 is CASSLESSYNSPLHF. The CDR3 DNA is TGTGCCAGCAGTCTAGAGAGCTCCTATAATTCACCCCTCCACTTT.

This clone was recorded once. The V call is TRBV4-1, the J call TRBJ1-1; no clear D. CDR3 length: 15 amino acids. Trimming shortened V by 0 bases and J by 11 bases, and 19 bases separated the two germline ends. Germline assignment: CDR1 MGHRA and CDR2 YSYEKL. CDR3 DNA sequence: TGCGCCAGCAGCCAAGAAGAGAACACTCGGAGTGCGGCTTTCTTT. This encodes CASSQEENTRSAAFF.

V gene TRBV19 combines with J gene TRBJ1-6; TRBD1 agrees at 10 bases. The germline V gene encodes CDR1 LNHDA and CDR2 SQIVND (reference sequence). The ends lost 7 bases at V and 4 bases at J; junction bases unmatched: 10. The CDR3 length is 17 residues. The CDR3 sequence is CASKARDRGRYNSPLHF. The CDR3 nucleotides read TGTGCCAGTAAGGCCAGGGACAGGGGCCGGTATAATTCACCCCTCCACTTT. Complete variable domain (other parts from reference TRBV19 and TRBJ1-6): DGGITQSPKYLFRKEGQNVTLSCEQNLNHDAMYWYRQDPGQGLRLIYYSQIVNDFQKGDIAEGYSVSREKKESFPLTVTSAQKNPTAFYLCASKARDRGRYNSPLHFGNGTRLTVT.

CDR3 region: CASSWAGPSPLHF. The CDR3 DNA reads TGTGCCAGCAGTTGGGCAGGTCCGTCACCCCTCCACTTT. The V gene is TRBV2, the J gene TRBJ1-6, with D hard to call. This CDR3 comprises 13 residues. Trimming cost V 5 bases and J 10 bases, with 12 bases left between them. The germline CDR1 and CDR2 sequences are SNHLY and FYNNEI.

V is TRBV6-5 and J is TRBJ1-6; 7 bases match TRBD1. This CDR3 spans 15 amino acids. Germline-derived CDR1 and CDR2 are MNHEY and SVGAGI. The junction had 13 bases not matched to a gene; V was cut back by 7 bases and J by 10 bases. CDR3 amino acids: CASNIQDRAGSPLHF. CDR3 coding DNA: TGTGCCAGCAACATACAAGACAGGGCTGGGTCACCCCTCCACTTT.

The V call is TRBV4-1, the J call TRBJ1-1; no clear D gene. The CDR3 has 16 amino acids. Trimming pared 3 bases from V and 4 bases from J, leaving 18 bases between. CDR1 MGHRA and CDR2 YSYEKL come from the germline V gene. The DNA of the CDR3 is TGCGCCAGCAGCCAGGGAATAGGCGTTAGTAGCACTGAAGCTTTCTTT. Protein product: CASSQGIGVSSTEAFF.